The T cell receptor (beta chain) under discussion was sequenced for a study of siplizumab effects on memory and regulatory T cells. Note on this clone: No antigen is known for it.

The protocol was immunoSEQ multiplex PCR, while the TCRdb copy is restricted to in-frame clones and leaves out a portion. The data contain about 100,000 clones, 80% to 95% of them singletons. Study observations and caveats: On average, about 72% of mappable alloreactive CD4+ clones were Treg-derived under siplizumab, against about 25% in controls. It seemed that naive T cells were more diverse than memory cells and were major contributors to the alloresponse.

This clonotype originated in a human donor in good health. The specimen was CD4+ T cells sorted from blood.

The DNA of the CDR3 is TGCGCCAGCAGCCAAGAGGTAGCGCGGTCGGTCGACGAGCAGTACTTC. It encodes CASSQEVARSVDEQYF. The chain is built from TRBV4-1 and TRBJ2-7, with D maybe TRBD2 (5 bases). The CDR3 has 16 residues. Germline V CDR1 and CDR2: MGHRA, YSYEKL. Between the trimmed V and J ends, which lost 0 bases and 5 bases, there was a span of 17 bases.